The T cell receptor beta chain described here comes from a study of T cell responses to AZD1222 COVID-19 vaccine. Assay used: immunoSEQ multiplex PCR; TCRdb lists only in-frame clones, some missing. The profile shows under 200,000 clones, roughly nine tenths of them singletons. About this clone: Its antigen remains unidentified.

Germline-derived CDR1 and CDR2 are KGHDR and SFDVKD. This CDR3 has 17 residues. V was cut by 5 bases and J by 0 bases, with 16 bases left in between. Study-wide findings and caveats: Across spike, vaccine-associated CD4 TCRs were found, dominant at 160-218 and 743-854. Spike-specific TCR breadth and depth both grew after two AZD1222 doses.

The sequences come from peripheral blood, collected on day 0 of AZD1222 vaccination. V usage is TRBV24-1 and J usage is TRBJ1-5; D is ambiguous. This TCR was sampled from an adult in good health. Written as DNA, the CDR3 is TGTGCCACCAGTGCCCACCCCCGCCCCTATAGCAATCAGCCCCAGCATTTT. Protein product: CATSAHPRPYSNQPQHF.